The TCR beta chain described here comes from a study of response to subunit inactivated influenza vaccine. TCRdb itself ran the RT-PCR reads through MiXCR, one entry per CDR3 protein. The sample lists 530,000 or so distinct CDR3 sequences, around 25% occurring once. This clonotype was found a few times. The antigen remains unidentified. CDR3 size: 14 residues. V lost 4 bases and J 9 bases, leaving 13 bases between the germline ends. Findings and caveats of the study: Authors suggested few new T cells are recruited by each seasonal influenza vaccination.

The input for sequencing was CD4+ T cells sorted from PBMCs, taken 5 to 6 days after vaccination. The chain recombines TRBV12-3 or TRBV12-4 with TRBJ1-6; D possibly corresponds to TRBD1 (5 bases). The TCR originated in a middle-aged man who received an inactivated influenza vaccine. The CDR3 DNA follows: TGTGCCAGCAGTTCCCGGGACGAAGGTTCACCCCTCCACTTT. It translates to CASSSRDEGSPLHF.